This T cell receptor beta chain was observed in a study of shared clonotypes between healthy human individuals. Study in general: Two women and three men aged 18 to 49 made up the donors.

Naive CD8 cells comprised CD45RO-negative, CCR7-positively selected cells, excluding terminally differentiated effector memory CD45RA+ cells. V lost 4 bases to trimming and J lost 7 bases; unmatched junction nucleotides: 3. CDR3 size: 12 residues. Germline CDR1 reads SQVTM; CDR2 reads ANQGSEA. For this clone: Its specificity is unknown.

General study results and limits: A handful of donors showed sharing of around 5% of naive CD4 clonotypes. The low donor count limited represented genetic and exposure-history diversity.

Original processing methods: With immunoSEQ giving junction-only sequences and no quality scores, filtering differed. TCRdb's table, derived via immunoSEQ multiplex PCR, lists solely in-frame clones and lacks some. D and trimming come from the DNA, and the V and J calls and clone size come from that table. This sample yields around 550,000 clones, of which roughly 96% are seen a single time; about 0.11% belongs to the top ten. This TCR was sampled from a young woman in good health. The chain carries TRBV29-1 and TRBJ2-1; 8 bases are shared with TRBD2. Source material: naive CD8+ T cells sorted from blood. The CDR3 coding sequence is TGCAGCGTTGTTGAGCGGGAGAATGAGCAGTTCTTC. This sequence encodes CSVVERENEQFF.